Below are 31 T cell receptor beta chains sequenced from a single sample in a study of blood T cell repertoires in COVID-19. TCRdb's copy holds only in-frame clones and misses some; the assay was immunoSEQ multiplex PCR. The sample lists about 270,000 clones; approximately 87% were seen once. Material for sequencing was peripheral blood. These TCRs come from a human donor in a cohort sampled during active COVID-19.

V and J are TRBV5-6 and TRBJ2-5; 10 bases are a match to TRBD2. Germline assignment: CDR1 SGHDT and CDR2 YYEEEE. The CDR3 has 17 amino acids. Trimming cost V 3 bases and J 5 bases; bases outside gene matches: 13. CDR3 loop: CASSYPPEREGPETQYF. CDR3 nucleotides: TGTGCCAGCAGCTACCCGCCAGAGCGGGAGGGCCCCGAGACCCAGTACTTC.

J is TRBJ2-3 and V is TRBV11-2; 8 bases are shared with TRBD2. With V trimmed by 5 bases and J by 3 bases, 10 bases remained unmatched. This CDR3 spans 16 amino acids. Germline assignment: CDR1 SGHAT and CDR2 FQNNGV. The CDR3: CASSPGTGGRTDTQYF. Here the CDR3 DNA reads TGTGCCAGCAGCCCTGGGACGGGGGGGCGGACAGATACGCAGTATTTT.

The chain has TRBV5-4 and TRBJ2-5; D might be TRBD2 (7 bases). Between the trimmed V and J ends, which lost 6 bases and 4 bases, there was a span of 16 bases. The CDR3 has 14 residues. The germline V gene encodes CDR1 SGHNT and CDR2 YYREEE (reference sequence). CDR3 region: CASTKGGVPETQYF. CDR3 nucleotide sequence: TGTGCCAGCACCAAGGGGGGGGTTCCAGAGACCCAGTACTTC. The variable domain in full, completed from reference TRBV5-4 and TRBJ2-5, reads ETGVTQSPTHLIKTRGQQVTLRCSSQSGHNTVSWYQQALGQGPQFIFQYYREEENGRGNFPPRFSGLQFPNYSSELNVNALELDDSALYLCASTKGGVPETQYFGPGTRLLVL.

The V gene is TRBV20-1, the J gene TRBJ2-3; perhaps TRBD2 as D (6 bases). This CDR3 has 14 amino acids. Germline V gives CDR1 DFQATT, CDR2 SNEGSKA (reference sequence). V lost 3 bases and J 6 bases, leaving 16 bases between the germline ends. In nucleotides, the CDR3 is TGCAGTGCTAGTAGGGGTGGAGGGAGGGATACGCAGTATTTT. Protein: CSASRGGGRDTQYF.

V and J are TRBV6-6 and TRBJ1-4; 8 nucleotides line up with TRBD1. CDR3 length equals 15 residues. CDR1 is MNHNY, CDR2 SVGAGI, per germline (reference sequence). J gave up 4 bases and V 6 bases, and 7 bases lay outside the gene matches. The CDR3 reads CASSRDRGSNEKLFF. The CDR3 nucleotides read TGTGCCAGCAGCCGAGACAGGGGAAGTAATGAAAAACTGTTTTTT.

This clone appeared a few times. This chain uses TRBV5-1 with TRBJ2-6; D unclear. Trimming pared 5 bases from V and 2 bases from J, leaving 11 bases between. The CDR3 consists of 15 residues. The V gene's germline CDR1 is SGHRS and CDR2 YFSETQ. CDR3 coding DNA: TGCGCCAGCAGTTACGACACAACTGGGGCCAACGTCCTGACTTTC. Translating it yields CASSYDTTGANVLTF.

CDR3 bases: TGTGCCAGCAGTTCACAGGGGGACTCCTACGAGCAGTACTTC. It codes for CASSSQGDSYEQYF. The chain is built from TRBV6-5 and TRBJ2-7, with 8 bases matching TRBD1. Trimming cost V 4 bases and J 0 bases; bases outside gene matches: 2. The CDR3 loop spans 14 amino acids. Germline CDR1 reads MNHEY; CDR2 reads SVGAGI.

The chain uses TRBV15 and TRBJ2-2, with 11 bases matching TRBD2. The CDR3 is 16 amino acids. The germline V gene encodes CDR1 LNHNV and CDR2 YYDKDF (reference sequence). V trimming: 3 bases; J trimming: 6 bases; junction bases outside the gene matches: 6. For the CDR3, the DNA is TGTGCCACCAGCAGCGTAGCGGGGGGGCCCGCCGGGGAGCTGTTTTTT. It specifies CATSSVAGGPAGELFF.

The V call is TRBV2, the J call TRBJ1-1; D gene uncertain. The germline V gene has CDR1 SNHLY and CDR2 FYNNEI. V was cut by 7 bases and J by 7 bases, with 13 bases left in between. There are 12 residues in the CDR3. Written as DNA, the CDR3 is TGTGCCAGCAATGGAGGGATCGGTGAAGCTTTCTTT. The encoded protein is CASNGGIGEAFF.

This clone has a single count. The genes are TRBV3-1 (or the pseudogene TRBV3-2) and TRBJ1-4; 7 bases fit TRBD1. V was clipped by 6 bases and J by 0 bases; unmatched bases: 4. Germline V CDR1 and CDR2: LGHDT, YNNKEL (reference sequence). CDR3 length: 15 residues. The CDR3 loop reads CASRRTGATNEKLFF. For the CDR3, the DNA is TGTGCCAGCAGACGAACAGGGGCAACTAATGAAAAACTGTTTTTT.

CDR3 protein: CASFTGVRTEAFF. The CDR3 region has the DNA TGTGCCAGTTTTACAGGGGTTAGGACTGAAGCTTTCTTT. The rearrangement links TRBV28 to TRBJ1-1, with 7 positions matching TRBD1. The V segment lost 9 bases and the J segment 5 bases; nucleotides outside the gene matches: 9. The germline V gene has CDR1 MDHEN and CDR2 SYDVKM. This CDR3 has 13 amino acids.

The rearrangement links TRBV12-5 to TRBJ1-6; TRBD1 matches 8 bases. The germline CDR1 and CDR2 sequences are LGHNT and FRNRAP. Trimming removed 3 bases from V and 9 bases from J; junction bases left unmatched: 4. This CDR3 has 14 residues. The CDR3, as DNA: TGTGCTAGTGGTTTCGGACAGGGTGGTTCACCCCTCCACTTT. Its translation: CASGFGQGGSPLHF.

V gene TRBV19 combines with J gene TRBJ1-5, with 7 nucleotides matching TRBD1. The CDR3 covers 14 residues. Germline CDR1 is LNHDA and CDR2 is SQIVND (reference sequence). J gave up 3 bases and V 7 bases, and 6 bases lay outside the gene matches. DNA of the CDR3: TGTGCCAGTACCTTGACAGGGCCCAATCAGCCCCAGCATTTT. This translates into CASTLTGPNQPQHF.

The rearrangement links TRBV6-5 to TRBJ1-1; 8 nucleotides align to TRBD1. V was pared by 7 bases and J by 6 bases, with 10 bases of the junction left unmatched. Germline-derived CDR1 and CDR2 are MNHEY and SVGAGI. The CDR3 contains 14 residues. Here the CDR3 DNA reads TGTGCCAGCATCTTACAGGGGGGAAATGCTGAAGCTTTCTTT. Translation: CASILQGGNAEAFF.

The genes are TRBV27 and TRBJ2-5; TRBD1 agrees at 10 bases. The V gene end was trimmed by 5 bases and the J gene end by 4 bases; junction bases not matched to a gene: 13. From germline, CDR1 is MNHEY and CDR2 SMNVEV (reference sequence). The CDR3 runs to 17 residues. For the CDR3, the DNA is TGTGCCAGCAGTCCCCAGACAGGGGGCGGTTTCGGAGAGACCCAGTACTTC. It yields the protein CASSPQTGGGFGETQYF.

The J gene is TRBJ2-7, the V gene TRBV6-1; maybe TRBD2 (5 bases). V shed 2 bases and J shed 7 bases, with 9 bases lying between them. The CDR3 runs 12 residues. Germline V gene sequence: CDR1 MNHNS, CDR2 SASEGT. The CDR3 DNA reads as TGTGCCAGCAGTGAACTAGCTGTTGAGCAGTACTTC. Encoded protein: CASSELAVEQYF.

The rearrangement uses TRBV6-2 or TRBV6-3 and TRBJ2-7; 10 positions match TRBD1. CDR3 length: 16 residues. With 4 bases clipped from V and 0 bases from J, the junction kept 6 bases outside the gene matches. Looked up from germline, CDR1 is MNHEY and CDR2 is SVGEGT. The CDR3 is CASSLPGQGSSYEQYF. CDR3 bases: TGTGCCAGCAGTTTGCCGGGACAGGGGAGCTCCTACGAGCAGTACTTC.

The gene calls are TRBV27 and TRBJ2-7, with 13 bases lining up with TRBD2. Germline CDR1 MNHEY, CDR2 SMNVEV (reference sequence). This CDR3 comprises 16 residues. With V trimmed by 7 bases and J by 7 bases, 13 bases remained unmatched. CDR3 region: CASISPTSGGAGEQYF. The DNA of the CDR3 is TGTGCCAGCATCTCACCCACTAGCGGGGGGGCGGGGGAGCAGTACTTC.

The table lists this clone with a few counts. The gene calls are TRBV10-2 and TRBJ1-5; the D gene is possibly TRBD1 (6 bases). CDR1 is WSHSY, CDR2 SAAADI, per germline. Between the trimmed V and J ends, which lost 3 bases and 2 bases, there was a span of 17 bases. There are 17 residues in the CDR3. The CDR3, as DNA: TGCGCCAGCAGTGAATGGATGGTAGGGGGGGGCAATCAGCCCCAGCATTTT. As protein: CASSEWMVGGGNQPQHF.

This chain joins TRBV4-3 and TRBJ2-5, with 7 bases fitting TRBD1. The germline gives CDR1 LGHNA, CDR2 YSLEER. V gave up 4 bases and J gave up 3 bases; unmatched junction bases: 8. The CDR3 loop spans 15 amino acids. In DNA form, the CDR3 reads TGCGCCAGCAGCCCCCGATGGACAGGAAAAGAGACCCAGTACTTC. It encodes CASSPRWTGKETQYF.

The rearrangement joins TRBV12-3 or TRBV12-4 to TRBJ2-1; D possibly corresponds to TRBD2 (6 bases). With 5 bases removed from V and 7 bases from J, the gap between germline ends came to 9 bases. The CDR3 spans 12 residues. The CDR3 region is CASSTTRNEQFF. In nucleotides, the CDR3 is TGTGCCAGCAGTACGACTAGAAATGAGCAGTTCTTC.

V gene TRBV6-2 or TRBV6-3 combines with J gene TRBJ1-6, with TRBD1 identical over 9 bases. Germline V gene lookup returns CDR1 MNHEY and CDR2 SVGEGT. V gave up 5 bases and J gave up 5 bases; unmatched junction bases: 7. The CDR3 length is 16 residues. The CDR3 sequence: CASSTGQGSNNSPLHF. CDR3 coding DNA: TGTGCCAGCAGTACGGGACAGGGATCTAATAATTCACCCCTCCACTTT.

The chain employs TRBV25-1 and TRBJ2-3, with 7 bases that match TRBD1. This CDR3 region has 15 residues. CDR1 and CDR2 from the germline V gene are MGHDK and SYGVNS. V lost 2 bases to trimming and J lost 0 bases; unmatched junction nucleotides: 2. The CDR3 region is CASSEDRESTDTQYF. CDR3 nucleotides: TGTGCCAGCAGTGAAGACAGGGAAAGCACAGATACGCAGTATTTT. Combining the CDR3 with reference TRBV25-1 and TRBJ2-3 gives the whole variable domain EADIYQTPRYLVIGTGKKITLECSQTMGHDKMYWYQQDPGMELHLIHYSYGVNSTEKGDLSSESTVSRIRTEHFPLTLESARPSHTSQYLCASSEDRESTDTQYFGPGTRLTVL.

This clone has just a few counts. The chain couples TRBV11-2 to TRBJ2-1; TRBD2 might be the D (6 bases). V lost 5 bases to trimming and J lost 7 bases, with 15 bases between them. Germline V gene lookup returns CDR1 SGHAT and CDR2 FQNNGV. The CDR3 contains 14 residues. The CDR3 sequence: CASSPRAGRNEQFF. CDR3 DNA sequence: TGTGCCAGCAGCCCTAGGGCGGGGAGAAATGAGCAGTTCTTC.

V is TRBV7-9 and J is TRBJ1-2, with 8 bases fitting TRBD1. The CDR3 is made up of 15 amino acids. In germline, CDR1 is SEHNR, CDR2 FQNEAQ (reference sequence). J gave up 8 bases and V 5 bases, and 13 bases lay outside the gene matches. The CDR3 loop reads CASSGGPGTGYGYTF. The CDR3 coding sequence is TGTGCCAGCAGCGGGGGGCCCGGGACAGGTTACGGCTACACCTTC. Together with reference TRBV7-9 and TRBJ1-2, the CDR3 gives the full variable domain: DTGVSQNPRHKITKRGQNVTFRCDPISEHNRLYWYRQTLGQGPEFLTYFQNEAQLEKSRLLSDRFSAERPKGSFSTLEIQRTEQGDSAMYLCASSGGPGTGYGYTFGSGTRLTVV.

This chain joins TRBV7-2 and TRBJ2-3; 7 nucleotides match TRBD2. With 5 bases clipped from V and 4 bases from J, the junction kept 12 bases outside the gene matches. The germline V gene has CDR1 SGHTA and CDR2 FQGNSA. The CDR3 sequence is 16 residues long. The CDR3 region is CASSPIGTSVSDTQYF. DNA for the CDR3: TGTGCCAGCAGCCCAATCGGCACTAGCGTTTCAGATACGCAGTATTTT.

This clone was recorded a few times. The CDR3 sequence: CATSDRTSAYNEQFF. The DNA of the CDR3 is TGTGCCACCAGTGACCGGACTAGCGCCTACAATGAGCAGTTCTTC. The rearrangement uses TRBV24-1 and TRBJ2-1; 9 bases fit TRBD2. The V gene end was trimmed by 4 bases and the J gene end by 2 bases; junction bases not matched to a gene: 2. Germline assignment: CDR1 KGHDR and CDR2 SFDVKD. The CDR3 extends over 15 amino acids.

The rearrangement joins TRBV5-3 to TRBJ2-1, with D uncertain. TRBV5-3 is an open reading frame whose function is uncertain. Trimming shortened V by 1 base and J by 5 bases, and 16 bases separated the two germline ends. The length of the CDR3 is 16 residues. CDR3 region: CARSLQGRPDNNEQFF. The DNA for the CDR3 is TGTGCCAGAAGCTTGCAAGGCCGCCCCGACAACAATGAGCAGTTCTTC.

This sequence joins TRBV15 and TRBJ1-3, with D possibly being TRBD1 (6 bases). Trimming removed 8 bases from V and 2 bases from J, with 19 bases in between. The CDR3 is 16 amino acids. Germline CDR1 reads LNHNV; CDR2 reads YYDKDF (reference sequence). DNA of the CDR3: TGTGCCACCCAAAATGAGAGGGGGATTACTGGAAACACCATATATTTT. Encoded protein: CATQNERGITGNTIYF.

This sequence joins TRBV6-2 or TRBV6-3 and TRBJ2-3, with TRBD2 matching 7 bases. Germline-derived CDR1 and CDR2 are MNHEY and SVGEGT. The CDR3 totals 17 residues. V lost 0 bases, J lost 3 bases, and 9 bases stayed unmatched. The CDR3: CASSYSTGGGPTDTQYF. As DNA, the CDR3 is TGTGCCAGCAGTTACTCGACTGGGGGAGGGCCGACAGATACGCAGTATTTT.

The V call is TRBV13, the J call TRBJ1-4; 8 bases line up with TRBD1. Germline CDR1 reads PRHDT; CDR2 reads FYEKMQ (reference sequence). This CDR3 is 14 amino acids long. Trimming removed 2 bases from V and 12 bases from J; junction bases left unmatched: 8. CDR3 DNA: TGTGCCAGCAGCTTATATCCAGGGGGCGCGGAACTGTTTTTT. Encoded protein: CASSLYPGGAELFF.